This T cell receptor (beta chain) was profiled in a study of blood T cell repertoires in COVID-19. Study in general: PBMCs, B-cell-depleted T cells, or T cells provided the cDNA or gDNA that made up the material.

Assay: immunoSEQ multiplex PCR; the TCRdb copy retains only in-frame clones and omits some. Of over 400,000 clones detected, just over 85% appear once; the ten largest clones hold 1.4%. Germline assignment: CDR1 MNHEY and CDR2 SMNVEV (reference sequence). The CDR3 is 14 residues long. Trimming took 3 bases from V and 4 from J, leaving 12 bases between them. V is TRBV27 and J is TRBJ1-1; no definite D call. The receptor comes from a woman in her 30s with active or convalescent COVID-19. The material sequenced was peripheral blood. This chain's CDR3 is CASSFRHGFTEAFF. The CDR3 nucleotides are TGTGCCAGCAGTTTTCGACACGGCTTCACTGAAGCTTTCTTT.